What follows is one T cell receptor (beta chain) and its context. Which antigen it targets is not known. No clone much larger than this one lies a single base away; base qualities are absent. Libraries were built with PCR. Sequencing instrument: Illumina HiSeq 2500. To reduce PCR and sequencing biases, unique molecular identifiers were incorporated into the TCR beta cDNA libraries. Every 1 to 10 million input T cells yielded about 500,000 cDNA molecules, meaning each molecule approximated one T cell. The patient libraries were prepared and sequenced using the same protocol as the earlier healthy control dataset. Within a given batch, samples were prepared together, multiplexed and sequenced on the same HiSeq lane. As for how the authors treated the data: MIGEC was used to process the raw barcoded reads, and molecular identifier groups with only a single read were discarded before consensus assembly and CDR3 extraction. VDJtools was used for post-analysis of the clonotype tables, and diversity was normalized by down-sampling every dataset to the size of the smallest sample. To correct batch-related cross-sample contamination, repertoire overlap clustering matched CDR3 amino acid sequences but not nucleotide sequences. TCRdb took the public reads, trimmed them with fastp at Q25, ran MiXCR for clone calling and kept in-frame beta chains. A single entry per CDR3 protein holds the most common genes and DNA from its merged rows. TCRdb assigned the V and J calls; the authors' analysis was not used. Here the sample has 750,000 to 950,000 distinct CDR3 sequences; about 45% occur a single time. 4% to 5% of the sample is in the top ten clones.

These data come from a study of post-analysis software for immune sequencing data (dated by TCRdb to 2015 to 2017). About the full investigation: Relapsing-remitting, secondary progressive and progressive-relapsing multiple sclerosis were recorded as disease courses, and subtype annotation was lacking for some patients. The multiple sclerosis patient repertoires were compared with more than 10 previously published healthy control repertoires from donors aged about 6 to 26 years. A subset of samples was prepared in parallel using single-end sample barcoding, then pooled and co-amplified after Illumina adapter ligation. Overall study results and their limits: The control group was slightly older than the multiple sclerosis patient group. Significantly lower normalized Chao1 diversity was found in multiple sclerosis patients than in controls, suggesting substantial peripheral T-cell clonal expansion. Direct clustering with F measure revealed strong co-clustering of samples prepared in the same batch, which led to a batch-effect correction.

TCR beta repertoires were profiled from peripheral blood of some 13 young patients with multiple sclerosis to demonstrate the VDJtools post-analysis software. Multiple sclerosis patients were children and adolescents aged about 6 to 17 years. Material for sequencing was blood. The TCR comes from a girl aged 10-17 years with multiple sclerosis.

The nucleotides read TGTGCCAGCAGCTTCCCTTCATCGGAAGAGACCCAGTACTTC. Its protein is CASSFPSSEETQYF. The V and J genes are TRBV7-9 and TRBJ2-5, with no confidently assigned D gene. Deletion took 3 bases off V and 3 bases off J, with a span of 11 bases between the germline ends. Inclusive of the bounding cysteine and phenylalanine, the CDR3 is 14 residues long. CDR3 DNA is the only sequence kept; it has 42 bases, read in frame from the first base. Sequences SEHNR (CDR1) and FQNEAQ (CDR2) are obtained from the germline V gene (reference sequence). Where the CDR3 stops, the reference TRBV7-9 and TRBJ2-5 genes take over; the full variable domain is DTGVSQNPRHKITKRGQNVTFRCDPISEHNRLYWYRQTLGQGPEFLTYFQNEAQLEKSRLLSDRFSAERPKGSFSTLEIQRTEQGDSAMYLCASSFPSSEETQYFGPGTRLLVL.